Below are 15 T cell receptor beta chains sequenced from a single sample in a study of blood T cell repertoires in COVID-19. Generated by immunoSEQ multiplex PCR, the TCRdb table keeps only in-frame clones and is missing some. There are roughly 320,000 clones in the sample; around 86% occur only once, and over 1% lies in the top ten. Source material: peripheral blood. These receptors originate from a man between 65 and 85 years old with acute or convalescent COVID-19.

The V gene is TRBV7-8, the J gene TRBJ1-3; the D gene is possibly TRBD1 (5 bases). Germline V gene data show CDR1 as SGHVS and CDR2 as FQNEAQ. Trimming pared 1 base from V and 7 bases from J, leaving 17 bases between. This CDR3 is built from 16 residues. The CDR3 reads CASSLEQALGSNTIYF. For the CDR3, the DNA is TGTGCCAGCAGCTTAGAACAGGCGCTTGGTTCTAACACCATATATTTT. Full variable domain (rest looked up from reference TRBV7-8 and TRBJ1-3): GAGVSQSPRYKVAKRGQDVALRCDPISGHVSLFWYQQALGQGPEFLTYFQNEAQLDKSGLPSDRFFAERPEGSVSTLKIQRTQQEDSAVYLCASSLEQALGSNTIYFGEGSWLTVV.

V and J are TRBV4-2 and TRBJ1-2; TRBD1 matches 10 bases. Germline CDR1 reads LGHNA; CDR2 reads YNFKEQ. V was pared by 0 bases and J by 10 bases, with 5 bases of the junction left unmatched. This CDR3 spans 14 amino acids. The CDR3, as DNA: TGTGCCAGCAGCCAAGAGGGGACAGGGGATCTCTACACCTTC. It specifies CASSQEGTGDLYTF.

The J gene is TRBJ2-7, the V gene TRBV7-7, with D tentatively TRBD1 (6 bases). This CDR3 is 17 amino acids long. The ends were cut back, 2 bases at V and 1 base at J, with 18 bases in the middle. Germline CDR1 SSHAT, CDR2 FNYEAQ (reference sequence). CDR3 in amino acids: CASSLTHGQILSYEQYF. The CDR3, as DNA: TGTGCCAGCAGCTTAACCCACGGACAGATTCTTTCCTACGAGCAGTACTTC.

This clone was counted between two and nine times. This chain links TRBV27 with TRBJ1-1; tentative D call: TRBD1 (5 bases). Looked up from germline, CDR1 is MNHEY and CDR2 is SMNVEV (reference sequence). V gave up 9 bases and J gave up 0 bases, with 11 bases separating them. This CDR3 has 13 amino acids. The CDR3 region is CASSKGMNTEAFF. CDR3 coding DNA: TGTGCCAGTTCCAAGGGGATGAACACTGAAGCTTTCTTT.

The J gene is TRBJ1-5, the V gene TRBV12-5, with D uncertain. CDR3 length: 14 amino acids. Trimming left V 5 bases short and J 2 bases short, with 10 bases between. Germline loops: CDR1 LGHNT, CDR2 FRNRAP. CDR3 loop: CASGPSWGNQPQHF. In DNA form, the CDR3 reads TGTGCTAGTGGTCCTAGTTGGGGCAATCAGCCCCAGCATTTT.

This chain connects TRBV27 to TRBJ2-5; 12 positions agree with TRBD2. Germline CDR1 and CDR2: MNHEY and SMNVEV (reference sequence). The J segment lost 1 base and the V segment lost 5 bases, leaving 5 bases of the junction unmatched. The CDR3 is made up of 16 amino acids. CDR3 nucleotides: TGTGCCAGCAGTGCACTAGCGGGGGGTTTCCAAGAGACCCAGTACTTC. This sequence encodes CASSALAGGFQETQYF.

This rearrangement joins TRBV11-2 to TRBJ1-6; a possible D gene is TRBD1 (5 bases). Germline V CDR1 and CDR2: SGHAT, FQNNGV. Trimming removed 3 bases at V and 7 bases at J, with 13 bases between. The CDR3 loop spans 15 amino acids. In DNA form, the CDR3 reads TGTGCCAGCAGCTTCCGGGCATCAGGGAATTCACCCCTCCACTTT. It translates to CASSFRASGNSPLHF.

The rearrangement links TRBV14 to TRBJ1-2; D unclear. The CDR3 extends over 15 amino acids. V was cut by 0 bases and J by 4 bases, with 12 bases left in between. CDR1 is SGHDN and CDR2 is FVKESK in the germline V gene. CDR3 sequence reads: CASSQDRNRGYGYTF. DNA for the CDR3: TGTGCCAGCAGCCAAGACCGGAACCGAGGCTATGGCTACACCTTC.

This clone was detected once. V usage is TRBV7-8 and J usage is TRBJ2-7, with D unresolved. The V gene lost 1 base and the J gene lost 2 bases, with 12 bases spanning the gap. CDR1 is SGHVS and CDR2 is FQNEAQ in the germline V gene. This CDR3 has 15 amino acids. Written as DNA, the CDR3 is TGTGCCAGCAGCTTAGTCGCGGCCGGTACCTACGAGCAGTACTTC. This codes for CASSLVAAGTYEQYF.

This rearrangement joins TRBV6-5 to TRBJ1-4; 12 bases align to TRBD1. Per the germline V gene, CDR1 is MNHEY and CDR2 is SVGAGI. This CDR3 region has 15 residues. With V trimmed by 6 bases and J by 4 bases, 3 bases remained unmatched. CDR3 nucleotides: TGTGCCAGCAGGGGGACAGGGGGCTATAATGAAAAACTGTTTTTT. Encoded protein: CASRGTGGYNEKLFF.

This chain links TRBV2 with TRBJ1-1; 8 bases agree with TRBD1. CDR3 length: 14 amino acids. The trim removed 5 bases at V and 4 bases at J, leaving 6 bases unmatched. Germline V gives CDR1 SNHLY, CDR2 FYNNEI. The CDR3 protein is CASSSDRGGTEAFF. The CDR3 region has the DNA TGTGCCAGCAGTTCAGACAGGGGTGGCACTGAAGCTTTCTTT.

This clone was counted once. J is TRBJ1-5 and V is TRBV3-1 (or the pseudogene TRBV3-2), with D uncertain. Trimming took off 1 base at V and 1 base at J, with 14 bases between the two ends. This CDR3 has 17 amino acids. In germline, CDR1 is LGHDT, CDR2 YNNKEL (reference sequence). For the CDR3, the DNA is TGTGCCAGCAGCCAAGGCCCACCCAGTTGGAGCAATCAGCCCCAGCATTTT. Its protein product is CASSQGPPSWSNQPQHF.

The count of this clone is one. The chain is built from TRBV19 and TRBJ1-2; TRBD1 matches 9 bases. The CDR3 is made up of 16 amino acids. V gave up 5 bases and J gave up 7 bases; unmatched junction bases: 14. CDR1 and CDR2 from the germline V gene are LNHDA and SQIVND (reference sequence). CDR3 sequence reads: CASSPSDYRGRGGYTF. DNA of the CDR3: TGTGCCAGTAGTCCCTCTGATTACAGGGGGCGAGGTGGCTACACCTTC.

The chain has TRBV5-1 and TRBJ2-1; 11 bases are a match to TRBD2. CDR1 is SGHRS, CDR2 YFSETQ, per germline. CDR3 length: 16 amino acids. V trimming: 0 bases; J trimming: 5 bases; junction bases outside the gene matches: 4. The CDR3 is CASSLGLLAGDNEQFF. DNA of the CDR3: TGCGCCAGCAGCTTGGGTTTACTAGCGGGGGACAATGAGCAGTTCTTC. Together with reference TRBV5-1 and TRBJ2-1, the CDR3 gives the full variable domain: KAGVTQTPRYLIKTRGQQVTLSCSPISGHRSVSWYQQTPGQGLQFLFEYFSETQRNKGNFPGRFSGRQFSNSRSEMNVSTLELGDSALYLCASSLGLLAGDNEQFFGPGTRLTVL.

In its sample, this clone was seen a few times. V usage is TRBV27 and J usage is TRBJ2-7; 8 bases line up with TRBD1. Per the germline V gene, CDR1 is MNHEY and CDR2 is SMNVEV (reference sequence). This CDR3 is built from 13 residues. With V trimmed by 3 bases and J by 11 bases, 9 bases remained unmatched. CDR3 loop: CASSLGPRGLEYF. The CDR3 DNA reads TGTGCCAGCAGTTTGGGCCCCAGGGGGCTCGAGTACTTC.